Each of the 3 T cell receptor beta chains below was sequenced from the same sample in a study of persistence of HIV-infected CD4 T cells (dated by TCRdb to 2019 to 2021). The treatment or condition label, read with the paper, signifies: suppressive antiretroviral therapy. Lysates of CMV-infected fibroblasts were used at 10 ug/mL for cell stimulation. Sorting of responding CD4+ T cells was based on upregulation of both CD40 ligand and CD69. The immunoSEQ hsTCRB assay version 4 in survey mode was used to sequence TCRbeta repertoires from genomic DNA. TCRdb's version of the immuneACCESS table is confined to in-frame rearrangements and falls short of the full clone set. An unresolved V gene accounts for under half of the shortfall where checked; the remainder is of unknown origin. In all, the sample holds about 13,000 clones, and over 60% of those were seen once. The leading ten clones occupy 17% of the sample.

These receptors have no known antigen. The source material was CD4+ T cells sorted from PBMCs after roughly 18-hour stimulation, sampled from a patient who received antiretroviral therapy. In the paper's terms, the cell subset or site label means: CD40L+CD69+ CD4 T cells responding to CMV lysate. These receptors were obtained from an adult man with HIV who was CMV-seropositive.

The V and J genes are TRBV4-1 and TRBJ1-5; D is unresolved. Germline CDR1 MGHRA, CDR2 YSYEKL. The CDR3 covers 15 residues. Trimming took 0 bases from V and 6 from J, leaving 12 bases between them. The DNA for the CDR3 is TGCGCCAGCAGCCAAGAGGCGGGCTCGAGTCAGCCCCAGCATTTT. It translates to CASSQEAGSSQPQHF.

The V call is TRBV7-9, the J call TRBJ2-2; tentatively, D is TRBD2 (5 bases). Trimming pared 3 bases from V and 4 bases from J, leaving 6 bases between. The CDR3 loop spans 13 amino acids. Germline V gives CDR1 SEHNR, CDR2 FQNEAQ (reference sequence). Written as DNA, the CDR3 is TGTGCCAGCAGCTTTGAGGGCACCGGGGAGCTGTTTTTT. Translating it yields CASSFEGTGELFF.

The J gene is TRBJ2-1, the V gene TRBV19, with TRBD2 matching over 7 bases. CDR3 length: 13 amino acids. Germline V lookup: CDR1 LNHDA, CDR2 SQIVND (reference sequence). J was trimmed by 7 bases and V by 5 bases; bases with no gene match: 5. CDR3 residues: CASSATSVNEQFF. The CDR3 coding sequence is TGTGCCAGTAGTGCAACTAGCGTGAATGAGCAGTTCTTC.